This T cell receptor beta chain came from a study of graft-versus-host responses after intestinal transplantation. The table came from immunoSEQ multiplex PCR; TCRdb's copy has only in-frame clones and leaves some out. There are about 1,800 clones in the sample; approximately 91% occur only once, and 7% to 8.5% lies in the top ten. Trimming at V came to 6 bases and at J to 5 bases, leaving 8 bases not matched to a gene. CDR3 length: 14 residues. CDR1 and CDR2 (germline): LNHDA, SQIVND (reference sequence). Intraepithelial and lamina propria lymphocytes were isolated from graft specimens. The chain combines TRBV19 with TRBJ2-7; TRBD1 matches 9 bases. Specimen: ileum tissue, collected about 380 days after intestinal transplantation. The TCR sequence derives from a human patient who received an intestinal transplant, so some T cells may come from the graft donor. DNA of the CDR3: TGTGCCAGTAGCGTCCGGGACAGGGTGCACGAGCAGTACTTC. Its translation: CASSVRDRVHEQYF.